This TCR beta chain stems from a study of T cells in Graves' hyperthyroidism and ophthalmopathy. Study-level findings and limits: Researchers found most expanded thyroid clonotypes above 0.001 in blood as well. From stable hyperthyroidism, ophthalmopathy was set apart by a 13 V-J model. A median around 6.8 months before onset, the model predicted ophthalmopathy.

Amplified regions were TCR beta CDR3 sequences from RNA transcripts. Researchers ran a first-round RT-PCR on the TCR CDR3 using the HTBI primer set. From the multiplex PCR reads, TCRdb called clonotypes with MiXCR, one entry per CDR3 protein. The data contain 550,000 to 800,000 distinct CDR3 sequences, roughly 15% of them seen just once; the ten biggest clones take up roughly 8%. The CDR3 sequence is 15 residues long. Looked up from germline, CDR1 is DFQATT and CDR2 is SNEGSKA (reference sequence). Unmatched junction bases numbered 9, after V lost 6 bases and J lost 2 bases. Disease duration under 2 months; hyperthyroidism patients were aged 18 to 65. Comments on this clonotype: Antigen: not known.

V is TRBV20-1 and J is TRBJ1-5; TRBD1 matches at 8 bases. The clonotype comes from a man between 18 and 29 years old with Graves' hyperthyroidism. The sample consisted of blood. The chain's CDR3 is CSARQGMRGNQPQHF. CDR3 bases: TGCAGTGCACGACAGGGGATGAGGGGCAATCAGCCCCAGCATTTT.